Below are 20 T cell receptor beta chains sequenced from a single sample in a study of blood T cells in healthy people across ages. Using a J-beta primer mix together with a sample-barcoded 5' primer, a second PCR was run for roughly 6 to 12 cycles. A single record per CDR3 protein comes from TCRdb applying MiXCR to the 5' RACE reads. Among some 640,000 distinct CDR3 sequences, about half were seen once, and the ten largest hold 30% to 35%. The sample comprised blood. These receptors came from a woman between 55 and 75 years old in good health.

This sequence joins TRBV5-6 and TRBJ2-1, with D unclear. This CDR3 is 12 amino acids long. V lost 3 bases, J lost 8 bases, and 9 bases lay in between. Germline assignment: CDR1 SGHDT and CDR2 YYEEEE. The CDR3 loop reads CASSYLWDEQFF. For the CDR3, the DNA is TGTGCCAGCAGCTACCTGTGGGATGAGCAGTTCTTC.

About this clonotype itself: A clone one base away is much larger, so this may be a read error. V and J are TRBV11-1 and TRBJ2-7; D not resolved. Near its end, the DNA agrees better with TRBJ2-5, so the J call may be wrong. Germline CDR1 is SGHAT and CDR2 is FQDESV (reference sequence). CDR3 length equals 14 residues. Here the CDR3 reads CTSSLGATSKTQYF. The CDR3, as DNA: TGTACCAGCAGCTTAGGAGCCACGTCGAAGACCCAGTACTTC.

The chain joins TRBV5-1 to TRBJ2-3; the match to TRBD2 covers 9 bases. Trimming at V came to 3 bases and at J to 2 bases, leaving 7 bases not matched to a gene. The V gene's germline CDR1 is SGHRS and CDR2 YFSETQ. This CDR3 is 16 amino acids long. CDR3 residues: CASSYQAGGSTDTQYF. The CDR3 nucleotides read TGCGCCAGCAGCTACCAAGCGGGAGGCTCCACAGATACGCAGTATTTT.

This clonotype occurred once. The chain's CDR3 is CASSTQTLTEAFF. For the CDR3, the DNA is TGTGCCAGCAGCACTCAGACTTTGACTGAAGCTTTCTTT. This chain links TRBV9 with TRBJ1-1; no clear D. V shed 4 bases and J shed 5 bases, with 12 bases lying between them. There are 13 residues in the CDR3. Per germline, CDR1 SGDLS and CDR2 YYNGEE. The whole variable domain, remainder taken from reference TRBV9 and TRBJ1-1, is DSGVTQTPKHLITATGQRVTLRCSPRSGDLSVYWYQQSLDQGLQFLIQYYNGEERAKGNILERFSAQQFPDLHSELNLSSLELGDSALYFCASSTQTLTEAFFGQGTRLTVV.

The chain is built from TRBV10-3 and TRBJ2-5, with 10 nucleotides matching TRBD2. CDR1 is ENHRY and CDR2 is SYGVKD in the germline V gene. The junction had 5 bases not matched to a gene; V was cut back by 3 bases and J by 4 bases. The CDR3 extends over 15 amino acids. CDR3 residues: CAISESSGSRETQYF. The CDR3, as DNA: TGTGCCATCAGTGAATCTAGCGGGAGTAGAGAGACCCAGTACTTC.

The chain links TRBV14 to TRBJ2-7; TRBD1 agrees at 9 bases. CDR3 length: 14 residues. In germline, CDR1 is SGHDN, CDR2 FVKESK. Trimming removed 5 bases from V and 4 bases from J; junction bases left unmatched: 6. As DNA, the CDR3 is TGTGCCAGCAGCGGACAGGGGTCTCGTTACGAGCAGTACTTC. Translation: CASSGQGSRYEQYF.

The rearrangement uses TRBV30 and TRBJ1-4; D is ambiguous. Germline V gene sequence: CDR1 GTSNPN, CDR2 SVGIG (reference sequence). The CDR3 spans 14 residues. The V end lost 0 bases, the J end lost 5 bases, and 10 bases lay between the germline ends. CDR3 loop: CAWSVQTGNEKLFF. The DNA of the CDR3 is TGTGCCTGGAGTGTACAAACGGGAAATGAAAAACTGTTTTTT.

This clonotype was found a few times. The chain employs TRBV3-1 and TRBJ2-5, with TRBD1 identical over 7 bases. Judging by the DNA end, TRBJ2-7 fits better; the J call may be wrong. The germline gives CDR1 LGHDT, CDR2 YNNKEL (reference sequence). The CDR3 sequence is 13 residues long. CDR3: CASSQRGLYEQYF. The CDR3 coding sequence is TGTGCCAGCAGCCAAAGGGGGCTGTACGAGCAGTACTTC.

The chain combines TRBV20-1 with TRBJ2-1; D remains ambiguous. V lost 4 bases to trimming and J lost 3 bases, with 16 bases between them. Germline V gene sequence: CDR1 DFQATT, CDR2 SNEGSKA (reference sequence). This CDR3 has 15 amino acids. CDR3 loop: CSATPPGRIYNEQFF. Here the CDR3 DNA reads TGCAGTGCTACTCCCCCCGGGCGTATCTACAATGAGCAGTTCTTC.

The chain recombines TRBV20-1 with TRBJ1-6; TRBD1 matches 12 bases. This CDR3 contains 15 residues. V lost 4 bases, J lost 10 bases, and 8 bases stayed unmatched. The germline gives CDR1 DFQATT, CDR2 SNEGSKA (reference sequence). The CDR3 region is CSATPGQGARSPLHF. Here the CDR3 DNA reads TGCAGTGCTACTCCGGGACAGGGGGCGCGGTCACCCCTCCACTTT.

The chain couples TRBV28 to TRBJ1-2; D not certain. CDR3 length equals 13 residues. Germline V gives CDR1 MDHEN, CDR2 SYDVKM. Trimming left V 10 bases short and J 0 bases short, with 12 bases between. CDR3 protein: CANSLTANYGYTF. The CDR3 DNA follows: TGTGCCAACAGCCTTACAGCTAACTATGGCTACACCTTC.

This clonotype was observed a few times. The rearrangement uses TRBV25-1 and TRBJ2-7, with TRBD1 matching 7 bases. With the DNA end fitting TRBJ2-4 better, the J assignment may be wrong. This CDR3 is built from 14 residues. Germline CDR1 and CDR2: MGHDK and SYGVNS. CDR3 in DNA: TGTGCCAGCAGTGGACAGGGTTTGAAAGACATTCAGTACTTC. It translates to CASSGQGLKDIQYF.

The gene calls are TRBV20-1 and TRBJ2-7, with D unclear. The J call could be wrong; TRBJ2-4 is a better fit for the DNA end. The V gene's germline CDR1 is DFQATT and CDR2 SNEGSKA (reference sequence). The CDR3 runs 13 residues. CDR3 coding DNA: TGCAGTGCTAGAGAGGTTGCCAAAAACATTCAGTACTTC. It encodes CSAREVAKNIQYF.

The J gene is TRBJ2-4, the V gene TRBV4-3, with 11 bases lining up with TRBD2. Germline V gives CDR1 LGHNA, CDR2 YSLEER. The J segment lost 13 bases and the V segment lost 0 bases, leaving 14 bases of the junction unmatched. This CDR3 has 17 residues. The chain's CDR3 is CASSQDRGTSGYNEQYF. CDR3 sequence (DNA): TGCGCCAGCAGCCAAGATCGGGGGACTAGCGGTTACAATGAGCAGTACTTC.

The rearrangement uses TRBV19 and TRBJ2-1; D gene uncertain. The J call may not be correct, given that the DNA end is closer to TRBJ2-7. The CDR3 is made up of 15 amino acids. CDR1 LNHDA and CDR2 SQIVND come from the germline V gene (reference sequence). This CDR3 reads CASSILGFDDNEQYF. CDR3 sequence (DNA): TGTGCCAGTAGTATTTTGGGTTTTGACGACAATGAGCAGTACTTC.

The table lists this clonotype with a few counts. The V call is TRBV3-1, the J call TRBJ1-5; maybe TRBD1 (6 bases). CDR3 size: 13 residues. Germline V gene data show CDR1 as LGHDT and CDR2 as YNNKEL (reference sequence). V lost 4 bases and J lost 7, with 11 bases in between. CDR3 residues: CASSLTGRQPQHF. In DNA, the CDR3 is TGTGCCAGCAGCCTCACAGGGCGGCAGCCCCAGCATTTT.

The chain uses TRBV5-6 and TRBJ2-1; D gene ambiguous. The V end lost 2 bases, the J end lost 9 bases, and 9 bases lay between the germline ends. This CDR3 contains 12 residues. In germline, CDR1 is SGHDT, CDR2 YYEEEE. CDR3 protein: CASSLLDFEQFF. CDR3 in DNA: TGTGCCAGCAGCTTACTTGACTTTGAGCAGTTCTTC.

The J gene is TRBJ2-7, the V gene TRBV18; TRBD2 matches at 7 bases. Germline CDR1 reads KGHSH; CDR2 reads LQKENI. The trim removed 0 bases at V and 7 bases at J, leaving 9 bases unmatched. The CDR3 covers 15 residues. The CDR3 is CASSPPSLADREQYF. The CDR3 nucleotides read TGTGCCAGCTCACCACCCAGCCTAGCGGATCGAGAGCAGTACTTC.

The chain recombines TRBV7-9 with TRBJ1-2; D may be TRBD1 (5 bases). The CDR3 covers 16 residues. CDR1 and CDR2 (germline): SEHNR, FQNEAQ (reference sequence). Trimming left V 1 base short and J 6 bases short, with 18 bases between. CDR3 protein: CASSLDGPGTVHGYTF. The CDR3 DNA follows: TGTGCCAGCAGCTTAGATGGTCCCGGGACGGTCCATGGCTACACCTTC.

The chain links TRBV15 to TRBJ2-2; tentative D call: TRBD2 (5 bases). Trimming cost V 2 bases and J 4 bases, with 8 bases left between them. This CDR3 region has 14 residues. Germline V gene data show CDR1 as LNHNV and CDR2 as YYDKDF (reference sequence). The DNA of the CDR3 is TGTGCCACCAGCAGATCTAGCACCACCGGGGAGCTGTTTTTT. Encoded protein: CATSRSSTTGELFF.